Shown below are 16 T cell receptor beta chains from a single sample sequenced in a study of T cells in Graves' hyperthyroidism and ophthalmopathy. RNA transcripts yielded amplified TCR beta CDR3 regions. Primed by the HTBI set, a first-round RT-PCR was run on the TCR CDR3. TCRdb independently ran MiXCR on the multiplex PCR reads; one entry per CDR3 protein. Of over 650,000 distinct CDR3 sequences listed, 16% are singletons. The sample consisted of blood. These receptors all stem from a man between 18 and 35 years old with Graves' hyperthyroidism.

Comment on this clonotype: Possible read error: a much larger clone is one base away. Without the conserved terminal phenylalanine or tryptophan, this CDR3 likely stems from a read error. The J gene is TRBJ2-7, the V gene TRBV7-9; D is undetermined. Trimming removed 5 bases at V and 3 bases at J, with 11 bases between. This CDR3 has 13 amino acids. The germline V gene has CDR1 SEHNR and CDR2 FQNEAQ (reference sequence). The CDR3 DNA reads TGTGCCAGCAGCCCCGGTGTGTACTACGAGCAGTACCTC. Amino acids: CASSPGVYYEQYL.

This clonotype was seen ten or more times. This chain connects TRBV20-1 to TRBJ1-1; D unclear. Trimming left V 6 bases short and J 1 base short, with 9 bases between. Germline CDR1 reads DFQATT; CDR2 reads SNEGSKA (reference sequence). The CDR3 is 12 amino acids. CDR3 residues: CSARIRNTEAFF. The CDR3 nucleotides read TGCAGTGCAAGGATAAGGAACACTGAAGCTTTCTTT.

In this sample, this clonotype turned up many times. This chain joins TRBV28 and TRBJ2-3; TRBD2 matches at 9 bases. Losses at the gene ends were 1 base for V and 6 bases for J; bases not matched to a gene: 11. CDR3 length: 17 amino acids. Germline V gene sequence: CDR1 MDHEN, CDR2 SYDVKM. The CDR3 loop reads CASSLLASGTSSDTQYF. CDR3 DNA sequence: TGTGCCAGCAGTTTATTGGCTAGCGGGACCTCGTCGGATACGCAGTATTTT.

This clonotype was observed a few times. This rearrangement joins TRBV28 to TRBJ1-1; unclear D gene. V lost 5 bases and J 1 base, leaving 11 bases between the germline ends. From germline, CDR1 is MDHEN and CDR2 SYDVKM. The CDR3 is 14 residues long. The CDR3 region is CASSRTLSNTEAFF. The CDR3 DNA follows: TGTGCCAGCAGTCGGACCCTATCGAACACTGAAGCTTTCTTT.

As for this clonotype: This may be a read error: a much more frequent sequence differs by one nucleotide. The rearrangement joins TRBV2 to TRBJ2-7, with D maybe TRBD2 (5 bases). Per the germline V gene, CDR1 is SNHLY and CDR2 is FYNNEI. The CDR3 contains 13 residues. V gave up 7 bases and J gave up 5 bases, with 15 bases separating them. CDR3 coding DNA: TGTGCCAGCATGGTGGGAGCCCCTGACGAGCAGTACTTC. This sequence encodes CASMVGAPDEQYF.

This chain joins TRBV20-1 and TRBJ2-1, with D hard to call. CDR3 length: 13 residues. Per the germline V gene, CDR1 is DFQATT and CDR2 is SNEGSKA (reference sequence). CDR3 protein: CRAGTIRINEQFF. The CDR3 bases are TGCAGGGCTGGAACTATACGCATCAATGAGCAGTTCTTC.

Points on this clonotype: Given a much more abundant clone one base away, this may be a read error. V and J are TRBV28 and TRBJ2-7; TRBD1 is a possible D gene (7 bases). V lost 6 bases and J 9 bases, leaving 24 bases between the germline ends. CDR3 length: 15 residues. Germline lookup yields CDR1 MDHEN and CDR2 SYDVKM. CDR3 in amino acids: CASSRGTVGKRGQYF. CDR3 in DNA: TGTGCCAGCAGCCGGGGGACAGTAGGGAAAAGGGGGCAGTACTTC.

This sequence joins TRBV20-1 and TRBJ1-2; possibly TRBD1 for D (6 bases). This CDR3 is 10 amino acids long. Germline loops: CDR1 DFQATT, CDR2 SNEGSKA (reference sequence). V was cut by 4 bases and J by 8 bases, with 8 bases left in between. The CDR3 sequence: CSANRDGYTF. The CDR3 DNA sequence: TGCAGTGCTAACAGGGACGGCTACACCTTC.

In its sample, this clonotype was seen many times. The chain links TRBV20-1 to TRBJ2-2; TRBD2 aligns across 7 bases. Per the germline V gene, CDR1 is DFQATT and CDR2 is SNEGSKA (reference sequence). J lost 7 bases, V lost 1 base, and 9 bases had no gene match. This CDR3 is built from 15 residues. The CDR3 DNA reads as TGCAGTGCTAGAGGTGGTGGGAGGGCCCACGGGGAGCTGTTTTTT. It yields the protein CSARGGGRAHGELFF.

The rearrangement links TRBV18 to TRBJ2-2; D is unresolved. Germline CDR1 and CDR2: KGHSH and LQKENI. This CDR3 contains 16 residues. V dropped 1 base and J dropped 0 bases, with 9 bases sitting between them. CDR3 nucleotides: TGTGCCAGCTCACCACGTTGGCTAGCGAACACCGGGGAGCTGTTTTTT. Protein product: CASSPRWLANTGELFF.

Ten or more counts support this clonotype. DNA for the CDR3: TGTGCCAGCAGTATGGATTCAGCTTTCTTT. This sequence encodes CASSMDSAFF. This chain uses TRBV2 with TRBJ1-1; D ambiguous. The CDR3 runs to 10 residues. CDR1 is SNHLY, CDR2 FYNNEI, per germline. V was pared by 5 bases and J by 10 bases, with 8 bases between.

The chain links TRBV11-3 to TRBJ1-5; D is ambiguous. V was cut by 5 bases and J by 0 bases, with 11 bases left in between. This CDR3 has 15 amino acids. Germline-derived CDR1 and CDR2 are SGHNT and YENEEA. The CDR3 loop is CASSRSGNSNQPQHF. As DNA, the CDR3 is TGTGCCAGCAGCCGCAGTGGGAATAGCAATCAGCCCCAGCATTTT.

This chain connects TRBV6-1 to TRBJ2-2; no firm D call. This CDR3 comprises 14 residues. The germline V gene encodes CDR1 MNHNS and CDR2 SASEGT. V lost 3 bases and J 4 bases, leaving 9 bases between the germline ends. The DNA of the CDR3 is TGTGCCAGCAGTGAGGCCATACTCACCGGGGAGCTGTTTTTT. This sequence encodes CASSEAILTGELFF.

The table lists this clonotype with many counts. The chain joins TRBV10-3 to TRBJ2-7; TRBD2 aligns across 16 bases. The ends lost 11 bases at V and 5 bases at J; junction bases unmatched: 12. This CDR3 has 16 residues. Per the germline V gene, CDR1 is ENHRY and CDR2 is SYGVKD. CDR3 in amino acids: CAAAGTSGRAGHEQYF. For the CDR3, the DNA is TGTGCCGCCGCCGGGACTAGCGGGAGGGCCGGACACGAGCAGTACTTC.

This clonotype occurred many times. The chain joins TRBV12-3 or TRBV12-4 to TRBJ2-7, with 8 bases matching TRBD1. The V gene end was trimmed by 5 bases and the J gene end by 1 base; junction bases not matched to a gene: 7. The CDR3 runs to 15 residues. The CDR3 DNA sequence: TGTGCCAGCAGTATCCAGGGGGCCGAATCCTACGAGCAGTACTTC. Its protein is CASSIQGAESYEQYF.

This clonotype occurred a few times. V gene TRBV7-9 combines with J gene TRBJ2-5; TRBD1 matches at 11 bases. The V gene's germline CDR1 is SEHNR and CDR2 FQNEAQ (reference sequence). With V trimmed by 7 bases and J by 6 bases, 19 bases remained unmatched. The CDR3 sequence is 18 residues long. CDR3 nucleotide sequence: TGTGCCAGCACCTATACCCAGAGCCGGGACAGGGGGTGGAAGACCCAGTACTTC. Translating gives CASTYTQSRDRGWKTQYF.